The entry below describes one T cell receptor beta chain. The antigen remains undetermined. From germline, CDR1 is LGHDT and CDR2 YNNKEL (reference sequence). The CDR3 runs 16 residues. Trimming removed 1 base from V and 3 bases from J, with 15 bases in between. The data originate from a study of T cell responses to AZD1222 COVID-19 vaccine. Turning to the study itself: Second-dose intervals near 4 or 12 weeks were combined.

Measured with immunoSEQ multiplex PCR; TCRdb has only the in-frame clones, and not every one. The sample lists roughly 100,000 clones; roughly nine tenths were seen once. General study findings and limits: Spike-specific TCR breadth and depth grew following two AZD1222 doses. Dominant at 160-218 and 743-854, vaccine-associated CD4 TCRs also spanned spike. The study reported that nearly half of spike-specific TCRs target unmutated variant regions.

V gene TRBV3-1 (or the pseudogene TRBV3-2) combines with J gene TRBJ1-2; a weak D match, TRBD1 (6 bases). The sequences come from peripheral blood, collected on day 0 of AZD1222 vaccination. The TCR sequence derives from an adult in good health. The CDR3 nucleotides are TGTGCCAGCAGCCAAGGATACAGGGAAGGGGACTATGGCTACACCTTC. Translating it yields CASSQGYREGDYGYTF.